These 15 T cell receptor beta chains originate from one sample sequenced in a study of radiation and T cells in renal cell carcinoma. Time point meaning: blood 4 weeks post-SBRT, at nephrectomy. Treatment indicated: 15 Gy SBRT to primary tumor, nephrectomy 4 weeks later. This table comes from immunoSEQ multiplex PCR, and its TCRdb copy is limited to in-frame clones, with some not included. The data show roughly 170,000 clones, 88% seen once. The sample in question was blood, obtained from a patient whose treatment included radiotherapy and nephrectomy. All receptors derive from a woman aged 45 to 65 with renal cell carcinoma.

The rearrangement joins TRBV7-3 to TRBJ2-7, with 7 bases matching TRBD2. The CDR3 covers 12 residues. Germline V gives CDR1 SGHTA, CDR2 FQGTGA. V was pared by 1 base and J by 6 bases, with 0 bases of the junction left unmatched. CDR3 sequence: CASSLRGGEQYF. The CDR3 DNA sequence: TGTGCCAGCAGCTTAAGGGGGGGCGAGCAGTACTTC.

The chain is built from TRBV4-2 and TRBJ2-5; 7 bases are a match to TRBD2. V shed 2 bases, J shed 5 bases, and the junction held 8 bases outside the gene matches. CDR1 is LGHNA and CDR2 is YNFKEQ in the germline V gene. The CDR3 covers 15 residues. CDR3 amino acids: CASSQPDLRGETQYF. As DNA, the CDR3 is TGTGCCAGCAGCCAACCAGACTTGCGGGGGGAGACCCAGTACTTC.

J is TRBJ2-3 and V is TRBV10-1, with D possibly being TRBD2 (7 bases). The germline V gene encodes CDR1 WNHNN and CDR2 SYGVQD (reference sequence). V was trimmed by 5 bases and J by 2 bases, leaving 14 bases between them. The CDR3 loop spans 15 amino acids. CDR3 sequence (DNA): TGCGCCAGCAGTCTTGGGGGGGGCACCACAGATACGCAGTATTTT. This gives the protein CASSLGGGTTDTQYF.

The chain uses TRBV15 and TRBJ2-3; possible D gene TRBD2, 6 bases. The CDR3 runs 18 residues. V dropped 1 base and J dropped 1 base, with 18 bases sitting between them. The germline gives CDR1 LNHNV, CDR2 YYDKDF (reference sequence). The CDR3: CATSRGSPGVGGTDTQYF. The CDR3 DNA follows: TGTGCCACCAGCAGAGGGTCTCCGGGGGTAGGGGGCACAGATACGCAGTATTTT.

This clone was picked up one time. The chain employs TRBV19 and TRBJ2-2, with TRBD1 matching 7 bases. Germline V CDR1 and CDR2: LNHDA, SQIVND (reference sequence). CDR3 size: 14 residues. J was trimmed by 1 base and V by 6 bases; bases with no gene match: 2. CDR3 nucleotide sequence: TGTGCCAGTAGCGACAGGGTGAACACCGGGGAGCTGTTTTTT. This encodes CASSDRVNTGELFF.

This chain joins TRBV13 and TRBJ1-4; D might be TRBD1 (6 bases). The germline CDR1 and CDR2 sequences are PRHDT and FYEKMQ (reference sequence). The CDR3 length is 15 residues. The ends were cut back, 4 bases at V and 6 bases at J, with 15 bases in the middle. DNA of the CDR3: TGTGCCAGCAGCTCCGGTCCAGGGGCCTATGAAAAACTGTTTTTT. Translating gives CASSSGPGAYEKLFF.

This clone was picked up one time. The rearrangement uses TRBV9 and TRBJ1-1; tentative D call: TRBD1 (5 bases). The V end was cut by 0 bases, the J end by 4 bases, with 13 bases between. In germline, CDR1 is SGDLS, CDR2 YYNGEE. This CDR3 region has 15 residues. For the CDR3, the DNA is TGTGCCAGCAGCGTAGCGGCAGGGTCGGGCACTGAAGCTTTCTTT. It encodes CASSVAAGSGTEAFF. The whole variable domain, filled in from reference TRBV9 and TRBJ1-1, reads DSGVTQTPKHLITATGQRVTLRCSPRSGDLSVYWYQQSLDQGLQFLIQYYNGEERAKGNILERFSAQQFPDLHSELNLSSLELGDSALYFCASSVAAGSGTEAFFGQGTRLTVV.

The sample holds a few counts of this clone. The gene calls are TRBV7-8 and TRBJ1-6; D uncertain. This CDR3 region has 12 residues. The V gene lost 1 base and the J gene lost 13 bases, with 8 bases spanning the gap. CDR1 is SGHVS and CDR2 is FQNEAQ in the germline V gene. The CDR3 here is CASSLELPPLHF. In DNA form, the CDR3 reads TGTGCCAGCAGCTTAGAGCTGCCGCCCCTCCACTTT. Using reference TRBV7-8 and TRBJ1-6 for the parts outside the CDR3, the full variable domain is GAGVSQSPRYKVAKRGQDVALRCDPISGHVSLFWYQQALGQGPEFLTYFQNEAQLDKSGLPSDRFFAERPEGSVSTLKIQRTQQEDSAVYLCASSLELPPLHFGNGTRLTVT.

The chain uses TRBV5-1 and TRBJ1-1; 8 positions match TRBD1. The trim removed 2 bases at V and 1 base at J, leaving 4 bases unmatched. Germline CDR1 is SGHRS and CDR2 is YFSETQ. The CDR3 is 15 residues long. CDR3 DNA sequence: TGCGCCAGCAGCTTTGGACAGGGAGGGAACACTGAAGCTTTCTTT. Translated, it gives CASSFGQGGNTEAFF.

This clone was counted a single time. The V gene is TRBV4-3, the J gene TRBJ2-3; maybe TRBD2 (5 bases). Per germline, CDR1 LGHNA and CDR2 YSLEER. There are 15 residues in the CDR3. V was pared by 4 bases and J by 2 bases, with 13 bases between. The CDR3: CASSPTAGDTDTQYF. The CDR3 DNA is TGCGCCAGCAGCCCCACTGCCGGGGACACAGATACGCAGTATTTT.

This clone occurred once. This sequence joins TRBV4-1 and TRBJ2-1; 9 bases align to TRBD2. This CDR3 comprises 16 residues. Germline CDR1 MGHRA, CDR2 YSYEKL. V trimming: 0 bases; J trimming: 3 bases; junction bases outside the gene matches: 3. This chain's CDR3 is CASSQDQAGGYNEQFF. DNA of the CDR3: TGCGCCAGCAGCCAAGATCAAGCGGGGGGCTACAATGAGCAGTTCTTC.

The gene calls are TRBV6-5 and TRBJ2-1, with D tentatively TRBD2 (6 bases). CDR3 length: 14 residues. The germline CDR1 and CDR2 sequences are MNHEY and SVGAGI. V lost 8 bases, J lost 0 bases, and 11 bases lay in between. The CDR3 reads CASRDWSSYNEQFF. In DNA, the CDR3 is TGTGCCAGCCGGGACTGGAGCTCCTACAATGAGCAGTTCTTC.

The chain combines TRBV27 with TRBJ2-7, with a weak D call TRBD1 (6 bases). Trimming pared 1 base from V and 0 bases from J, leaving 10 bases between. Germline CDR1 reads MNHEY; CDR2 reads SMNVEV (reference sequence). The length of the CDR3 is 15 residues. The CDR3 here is CASSLYGRGSYEQYF. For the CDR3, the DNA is TGTGCCAGCAGTTTATATGGCAGGGGCTCCTACGAGCAGTACTTC.

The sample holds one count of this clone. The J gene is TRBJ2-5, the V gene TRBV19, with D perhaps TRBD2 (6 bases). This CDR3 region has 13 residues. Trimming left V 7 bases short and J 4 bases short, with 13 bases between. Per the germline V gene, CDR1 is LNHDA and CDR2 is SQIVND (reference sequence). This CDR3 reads CASNGGRLETQYF. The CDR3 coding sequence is TGTGCCAGTAACGGGGGTAGGTTAGAGACCCAGTACTTC.

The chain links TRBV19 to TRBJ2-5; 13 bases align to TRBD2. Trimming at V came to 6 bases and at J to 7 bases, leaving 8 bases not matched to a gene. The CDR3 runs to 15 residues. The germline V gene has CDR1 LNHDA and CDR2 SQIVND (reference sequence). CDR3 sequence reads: CASRGTSGAPGTQYF. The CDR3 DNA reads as TGTGCCAGTAGGGGGACTAGCGGGGCCCCCGGGACCCAGTACTTC.